Listed below are T cell receptor beta chains from one sample, sequenced in a study of breast tumors, draining lymph nodes, adjacent tissues. TCRdb passed the multiplex PCR reads through MiXCR, listing each CDR3 protein once. Among approximately 90,000 distinct CDR3 sequences listed, approximately 31% were seen once. Material: axillary lymph node tissue. The receptors derive from a female donor with breast cancer. Some clones in this sample may be carry-over from other donors' samples. The conserved cysteine and the conserved F or W are not part of the CDR3 here. Fields, in order: V gene, CDR3 protein.

>TRBV4-1
ASSQLPGEGNQPQH
>TRBV5-6
ASSPGGVNTEAF
>TRBV9
ASSVSGGQPQH
>TRBV18
ASSPWVADEQY
>TRBV7-2
ARKGTSGRGPYEQF
>TRBV5-6
ASSWSWGYSDGYT
>TRBV7-4
ASSLNPDRRQY
>TRBV12-3/TRBV12-4
ASATGTGHEKLF
>TRBV27
ASSTSGLAKNIQY
>TRBV10-2
ATLAHSYEQY
>TRBV29-1
SVVSIDEQF
>TRBV10-2
AKKTGRETQY
>TRBV7-3
ASSLTGTGEQY
>TRBV30
AWSTTWGVYNEQF
>TRBV24-1
ATYRATGDNYSGNTIY
>TRBV7-9
ASSSGDRVLRTYYEQY
>TRBV12-3/TRBV12-4
ASSPGTGNEKLF
>TRBV4-3
ASSQEMYPNEKLF
>TRBV20-1
SARVATSTSQNIQY
>TRBV29-1
SVEDQGRGNTIY
>TRBV28
ASSSQTATYEQY
>TRBV28
ASSIRPFRGSNQPQH
>TRBV30
AWSVFRSGEKLF
>TRBV7-2
ASSRAYGYA
>TRBV24-1
ATTDPDGTYEQY
>TRBV24-1
ATSDTGRGSYNEQF
>TRBV6-6
ASSYGTGANEKLF
>TRBV28
ASMKRRGDRVYTEAF
>TRBV5-4
ASSTKQGPGTGELF
>TRBV25-1
ASSVSLAETQETQY
>TRBV19
ASSIDAAARYSNQPQH
>TRBV3-1
ASSQGTGGRAGGYT
>TRBV6-2/TRBV6-3
ASSYSIGSNEQF